A single sample gave rise to the 29 T cell receptor beta chains below, sequenced in a study of blood T cells in healthy people across ages. A second PCR, run for about 6 to 11 cycles, used a sample-barcoded 5' primer plus a J-beta primer mix. TCRdb reprocessed the 5' RACE reads via MiXCR and lists one record per CDR3 protein. This table has about 800,000 distinct CDR3 sequences, roughly 50% appearing once. The sequenced material came from blood. All receptors derive from a man between 25 and 39 years old in good health.

The chain couples TRBV20-1 to TRBJ2-7, with 7 positions matching TRBD2. The length of the CDR3 is 13 residues. The germline gives CDR1 DFQATT, CDR2 SNEGSKA (reference sequence). With 6 bases clipped from V and 3 bases from J, the junction kept 8 bases outside the gene matches. The CDR3 sequence: CSAAGEDYYEQYF. CDR3 nucleotide sequence: TGCAGTGCGGCGGGGGAAGACTACTACGAGCAGTACTTC.

There are a few counts of this clonotype. J is TRBJ2-7 and V is TRBV6-5, with D possibly being TRBD2 (5 bases). Judging by the DNA end, TRBJ2-5 fits better; the J call may be wrong. Looked up from germline, CDR1 is MNHEY and CDR2 is SVGAGI. The CDR3 sequence is 14 residues long. CDR3 loop: CASSYGETRETQYF. CDR3 nucleotides: TGTGCCAGCAGTTACGGGGAGACCCGTGAGACCCAGTACTTC.

This clonotype was observed a handful of times. The chain carries TRBV14 and TRBJ2-7; D remains ambiguous. Germline lookup yields CDR1 SGHDN and CDR2 FVKESK. The CDR3 runs 14 residues. V was cut by 0 bases and J by 0 bases, with 6 bases left in between. The CDR3 sequence is CASSQDDSSYEQYF. CDR3 nucleotides: TGTGCCAGCAGCCAAGATGATAGCTCCTACGAGCAGTACTTC. Drawing the rest from reference TRBV14 and TRBJ2-7, the complete variable domain is EAGVTQFPSHSVIEKGQTVTLRCDPISGHDNLYWYRRVMGKEIKFLLHFVKESKQDESGMPNNRFLAERTGGTYSTLKVQPAELEDSGVYFCASSQDDSSYEQYFGPGTRLTVT.

The rearrangement joins TRBV4-2 to TRBJ2-4, with D maybe TRBD2 (5 bases). V was clipped by 1 base and J by 9 bases, with 16 bases between them. CDR1 and CDR2 from the germline V gene are LGHNA and YNFKEQ. CDR3 length: 15 residues. CDR3 sequence reads: CASSQGPGLPGIQYF. CDR3 in DNA: TGTGCCAGCAGCCAAGGACCAGGACTTCCTGGCATTCAGTACTTC.

The chain joins TRBV6-6 to TRBJ2-7; D is undetermined. The V and J ends lost 3 bases and 1 base respectively, with 13 bases between them. CDR1 is MNHNY and CDR2 is SVGAGI in the germline V gene (reference sequence). This CDR3 region has 15 residues. CDR3 nucleotide sequence: TGTGCCAGCAGTTATGACGGTACTCCTTCCTACGAGCAGTACTTC. The encoded protein is CASSYDGTPSYEQYF.

This clonotype has just a few counts. The chain couples TRBV6-5 to TRBJ2-5; D possibly uses TRBD1 or TRBD2 (5 bases each). Trimming removed 5 bases at V and 1 base at J, with 11 bases between. CDR3 length: 14 amino acids. CDR1 and CDR2 (germline): MNHEY, SVGAGI. This CDR3 is CASSPWGTQETQYF. The CDR3 coding sequence is TGTGCCAGCAGTCCGTGGGGGACCCAAGAGACCCAGTACTTC.

The J gene is TRBJ1-3, the V gene TRBV4-3, with a weak D call TRBD1 (6 bases). The germline CDR1 and CDR2 sequences are LGHNA and YSLEER. V shed 0 bases and J shed 4 bases, with 16 bases lying between them. This CDR3 spans 17 amino acids. CDR3 in amino acids: CASSQEDPRGGGNTIYF. DNA for the CDR3: TGCGCCAGCAGCCAAGAAGATCCCAGGGGCGGGGGAAACACCATATATTTT.

Regarding this clonotype: A read error may account for a junction end that differs from germline. The gene calls are TRBV15 and TRBJ2-7; tentatively, D is TRBD2 (5 bases). The length of the CDR3 is 13 residues. Per germline, CDR1 LNHNV and CDR2 YYDKDF (reference sequence). The CDR3 nucleotides read TGTGCCGCCAGCAGAGGGTTGAATTACGAGCAGTACTTC. Protein: CAASRGLNYEQYF.

This chain links TRBV6-1 with TRBJ2-1; a weak D match, TRBD1 (6 bases). V lost 10 bases and J lost 4, with 8 bases in between. This CDR3 has 11 residues. CDR1 and CDR2 from the germline V gene are MNHNS and SASEGT. The CDR3 nucleotides are TGTGCCATAACAGGGTACAATGAGCAGTTCTTC. Translated, it gives CAITGYNEQFF.

The chain carries TRBV7-2 and TRBJ1-6; D unclear. This CDR3 contains 13 residues. V lost 5 bases and J lost 8, with 10 bases in between. Per germline, CDR1 SGHTA and CDR2 FQGNSA. Here the CDR3 reads CASSPRRDSPLHF. The CDR3 bases are TGTGCCAGCAGCCCCCGGAGGGATTCACCCCTCCACTTT.

The chain is built from TRBV9 and TRBJ2-5; D gene ambiguous. Trimming cost V 0 bases and J 4 bases, with 13 bases left between them. This CDR3 has 15 residues. CDR1 and CDR2 from the germline V gene are SGDLS and YYNGEE. The CDR3 DNA reads as TGTGCCAGCAGCGTAGGGTTTGAGGAATTAGAGACCCAGTACTTC. Amino acid sequence: CASSVGFEELETQYF.

Points on this clonotype: A junction boundary mismatches the germline segment, possibly from a read error. The genes are TRBV6-6 and TRBJ2-3; 8 bases are a match to TRBD2. Looked up from germline, CDR1 is MNHNY and CDR2 is SVGAGI (reference sequence). This CDR3 is built from 15 residues. The CDR3 nucleotides are TGTGCCAGCAGTTACTCGAGTAGCGGGGCAGATACGCGGTATTTT. This encodes CASSYSSSGADTRYF.

A word on this clonotype: One junction end does not reproduce the germline sequence, and a read error may be involved. V gene TRBV20-1 combines with J gene TRBJ2-7; possible D gene TRBD2, 5 bases. The CDR3 is 13 residues long. The germline V gene has CDR1 DFQATT and CDR2 SNEGSKA (reference sequence). CDR3 sequence: CGASQGADDEQYF. CDR3 bases: TGCGGTGCTAGTCAAGGAGCGGACGACGAGCAGTACTTC.

The chain links TRBV10-3 to TRBJ2-5; 8 nucleotides line up with TRBD2. The ends lost 11 bases at V and 5 bases at J; junction bases unmatched: 13. The CDR3 totals 14 residues. Germline CDR1 ENHRY, CDR2 SYGVKD. The CDR3 DNA reads TGTGCCTCCAGGGCCAGCGGGGGAGAGGAGACCCAGTACTTC. It translates to CASRASGGEETQYF.

The rearrangement joins TRBV11-2 to TRBJ2-3; D remains unclear. Germline V gene sequence: CDR1 SGHAT, CDR2 FQNNGV. The CDR3 length is 14 residues. Trimming left V 5 bases short and J 4 bases short, with 13 bases between. The chain's CDR3 is CASSTPGGADTQYF. The CDR3 DNA follows: TGTGCCAGCAGCACCCCTGGCGGCGCAGATACGCAGTATTTT. The entire variable domain, with the rest obtained from reference TRBV11-2 and TRBJ2-3, is as follows: EAGVAQSPRYKIIEKRQSVAFWCNPISGHATLYWYQQILGQGPKLLIQFQNNGVVDDSQLPKDRFSAERLKGVDSTLKIQPAKLEDSAVYLCASSTPGGADTQYFGPGTRLTVL.

Concerning this clonotype: One end of the junction fails to match germline, which may point to a read error. This chain connects TRBV9 to TRBJ1-1, with D uncertain. Germline V gene data show CDR1 as SGDLS and CDR2 as YYNGEE. The CDR3 covers 14 residues. For the CDR3, the DNA is TGTGCCAGCAGCGTAGGTCCTCCGAACACTGAAGTTTTCTTT. This sequence encodes CASSVGPPNTEVFF.

This clonotype was seen only a few times. The chain combines TRBV7-2 with TRBJ1-1; D is perhaps TRBD1 (6 bases). The CDR3 contains 14 residues. V lost 1 base to trimming and J lost 5 bases, with 11 bases between them. Per the germline V gene, CDR1 is SGHTA and CDR2 is FQGNSA. CDR3 sequence (DNA): TGTGCCAGCAGCTTAGAGGGGACAACGACTGAAGCTTTCTTT. Translating it yields CASSLEGTTTEAFF. The full variable domain, completed using reference TRBV7-2 and TRBJ1-1, is GAGVSQSPSNKVTEKGKDVELRCDPISGHTALYWYRQSLGQGLEFLIYFQGNSAPDKSGLPSDRFSAERTGGSVSTLTIQRTQQEDSAVYLCASSLEGTTTEAFFGQGTRLTVV.

In its sample, this clonotype was seen many times. The J gene is TRBJ2-1, the V gene TRBV6-4; D may be TRBD2 (5 bases). V was shortened by 4 bases and J by 10 bases, with 20 bases between the two germline ends. The germline gives CDR1 MRHNA, CDR2 SNTAGT. The CDR3 is 15 residues long. CDR3 DNA: TGTGCCAGCAGTGGTGAACAGATCGGGGTTGGGGAGCAGTTCTTC. Translated: CASSGEQIGVGEQFF.

The V gene is TRBV7-8, the J gene TRBJ2-6; D not resolved. Germline CDR1 SGHVS, CDR2 FQNEAQ. CDR3 length equals 19 residues. V lost 1 base to trimming and J lost 0 bases, with 16 bases between them. For the CDR3, the DNA is TGTGCCAGCAGCTTAGAACCTAAGGTCCTCAGCTCTGGGGCCAACGTCCTGACTTTC. Translating it yields CASSLEPKVLSSGANVLTF.

The chain joins TRBV20-1 to TRBJ1-2, with 8 bases matching TRBD1. Germline CDR1 DFQATT, CDR2 SNEGSKA (reference sequence). The CDR3 covers 12 residues. V was clipped by 6 bases and J by 5 bases; unmatched bases: 5. CDR3 in DNA: TGCAGTGCCAACAGGGGGGCTTATGGCTACACCTTC. This encodes CSANRGAYGYTF.

Only a few counts were recorded for this clonotype. The J gene is TRBJ2-7, the V gene TRBV7-2; D is unclear. The CDR3 runs 15 residues. CDR1 and CDR2 from the germline V gene are SGHTA and FQGNSA. V was pared by 4 bases and J by 1 base, with 14 bases between. The CDR3 sequence is CASSWIGRLSYEQYF. CDR3 DNA sequence: TGTGCCAGCAGCTGGATAGGGCGTCTATCCTACGAGCAGTACTTC.

This clonotype has more than one count but fewer than ten. The genes are TRBV20-1 and TRBJ2-7; D may correspond to TRBD1 or TRBD2 (6 bases each). Germline CDR1 reads DFQATT; CDR2 reads SNEGSKA (reference sequence). The CDR3 runs to 14 residues. Trimming cost V 4 bases and J 3 bases, with 16 bases left between them. The DNA of the CDR3 is TGCAGTGCTACCCCGCCGGGGGCAGGCTACGAGCAGTACTTC. Residues: CSATPPGAGYEQYF.

This clonotype was observed a handful of times. The chain recombines TRBV6-1 with TRBJ2-3, with D unresolved. The germline gives CDR1 MNHNS, CDR2 SASEGT. With 4 bases removed from V and 1 base from J, the gap between germline ends came to 6 bases. The CDR3 runs to 13 residues. CDR3: CASSVAGTDTQYF. The CDR3 nucleotides are TGTGCCAGCAGTGTTGCGGGCACAGATACGCAGTATTTT.

This clonotype occurred a few times. The V and J genes are TRBV5-1 and TRBJ2-7, with a possible D match to TRBD1 (7 bases). Germline V gives CDR1 SGHRS, CDR2 YFSETQ. The CDR3 is 17 amino acids. V was trimmed by 4 bases and J by 0 bases, leaving 20 bases between them. The CDR3 nucleotides are TGCGCCAGCAGCCCCCAGGGGGGCCCACCGAGCTCCTACGAGCAGTACTTC. Translated: CASSPQGGPPSSYEQYF. The entire variable domain, with the rest obtained from reference TRBV5-1 and TRBJ2-7, is as follows: KAGVTQTPRYLIKTRGQQVTLSCSPISGHRSVSWYQQTPGQGLQFLFEYFSETQRNKGNFPGRFSGRQFSNSRSEMNVSTLELGDSALYLCASSPQGGPPSSYEQYFGPGTRLTVT.

The chain has TRBV6-5 and TRBJ2-7, with D possibly TRBD2 on 5 matching bases. The germline gives CDR1 MNHEY, CDR2 SVGAGI. The ends were cut back, 2 bases at V and 6 bases at J, with 8 bases in the middle. The CDR3 runs 12 residues. This CDR3 reads CASSYEGTEQYF. Here the CDR3 DNA reads TGTGCCAGCAGTTACGAGGGAACCGAGCAGTACTTC.

This clonotype appeared a single time. The V call is TRBV28, the J call TRBJ2-4; D might be TRBD1 (5 bases). Trimming pared 6 bases from V and 0 bases from J, leaving 12 bases between. CDR3 length: 15 residues. Germline CDR1 is MDHEN and CDR2 is SYDVKM. The CDR3 region is CASSRQPLAKNIQYF. The CDR3 DNA follows: TGTGCCAGCAGCCGACAGCCTCTAGCCAAAAACATTCAGTACTTC.

This clonotype occurred a few times. This rearrangement joins TRBV10-3 to TRBJ2-3; 13 nucleotides align to TRBD2. This CDR3 contains 16 residues. Germline V gene sequence: CDR1 ENHRY, CDR2 SYGVKD. With 6 bases clipped from V and 0 bases from J, the junction kept 3 bases outside the gene matches. The CDR3 loop is CAIRGTSGASTDTQYF. CDR3 DNA: TGTGCCATCAGAGGGACTAGCGGGGCTAGCACAGATACGCAGTATTTT.

The chain combines TRBV15 with TRBJ2-1; the D is unclear. Per the germline V gene, CDR1 is LNHNV and CDR2 is YYDKDF (reference sequence). The CDR3 runs 13 residues. The V and J ends lost 7 bases and 9 bases respectively, with 16 bases between them. The CDR3 coding sequence is TGTGCCACCACCCCGGCACGTTTCTCTGAGCAGTTCTTC. This encodes CATTPARFSEQFF.

V is TRBV7-2 and J is TRBJ1-1; weak D call: TRBD1 (5 bases). The V and J ends lost 1 base and 3 bases respectively, with 12 bases between them. This CDR3 contains 15 residues. Per the germline V gene, CDR1 is SGHTA and CDR2 is FQGNSA. CDR3 DNA: TGTGCCAGCAGCTTAGTTGGGGGTTGGGACACTGAAGCTTTCTTT. It specifies CASSLVGGWDTEAFF.